A selection of T cell receptor beta chains follows, all from one sample in a study of T cell responses to AZD1222 COVID-19 vaccine. Data came from immunoSEQ multiplex PCR; TCRdb stores just in-frame clones and leaves some out. The sample consists of more than 150,000 clones, approximately 86% of them appearing once. Sequenced material: peripheral blood, taken on day 0 of AZD1222 vaccination. The receptors originated from an adult in good health. Each CDR3 is given with its conserved first and last residue. Fields, in order: V gene, D gene, J gene, CDR3 length, clone size, CDR3 protein, CDR3 DNA. The D gene is left open where the match is weak. Size is omitted from some rows. Given values are once, few, many or a class for expanded clones.

V gene: TRBV5-1
D gene: TRBD1
J gene: TRBJ1-5
CDR3 length: 16
clone size: NA
CDR3 protein: CASSLGTGGGNQPQHF
CDR3 DNA: TGCGCCAGCAGCCTCGGGACAGGGGGAGGCAATCAGCCCCAGCATTTT

V gene: TRBV5-8
D gene: TRBD1
J gene: TRBJ1-1
CDR3 length: 16
clone size: NA
CDR3 protein: CASGADRGGGNTEAFF
CDR3 DNA: TGTGCCAGCGGGGCCGACAGGGGGGGAGGGAACACTGAAGCTTTCTTT

V gene: TRBV30
D gene: NA
J gene: TRBJ1-5
CDR3 length: 13
clone size: NA
CDR3 protein: CAWSLGGGQPQHF
CDR3 DNA: TGTGCCTGGAGTTTAGGTGGAGGTCAGCCCCAGCATTTT

V gene: TRBV4-1
D gene: NA
J gene: TRBJ1-4
CDR3 length: 14
clone size: NA
CDR3 protein: CASRSGETNEKLFF
CDR3 DNA: TGCGCCAGCAGGTCAGGGGAGACTAATGAAAAACTGTTTTTT

V gene: TRBV19
D gene: NA
J gene: TRBJ1-5
CDR3 length: 14
clone size: NA
CDR3 protein: CASRGDRPNQPQHF
CDR3 DNA: TGTGCCAGTAGGGGGGACCGCCCTAATCAGCCCCAGCATTTT

V gene: TRBV4-2
D gene: TRBD2
J gene: TRBJ2-3
CDR3 length: 15
clone size: NA
CDR3 protein: CASSRAGESTDTQYF
CDR3 DNA: TGTGCCAGCAGCCGAGCGGGGGAAAGCACAGATACGCAGTATTTT

V gene: TRBV7-2
D gene: NA
J gene: TRBJ2-3
CDR3 length: 16
clone size: NA
CDR3 protein: CASSHLPGKGTDTQYF
CDR3 DNA: TGTGCCAGCAGCCACCTCCCCGGGAAAGGCACAGATACGCAGTATTTT

V gene: TRBV7-2
D gene: NA
J gene: TRBJ1-2
CDR3 length: 14
clone size: NA
CDR3 protein: CASSPVGHDYGYTF
CDR3 DNA: TGTGCCAGCAGCCCTGTCGGTCATGACTATGGCTACACCTTC

V gene: TRBV5-4
D gene: TRBD1
J gene: TRBJ1-2
CDR3 length: 15
clone size: NA
CDR3 protein: CASSSKGQSNYGYTF
CDR3 DNA: TGTGCCAGCAGCTCCAAGGGACAGTCTAACTATGGCTACACCTTC

V gene: TRBV6-5
D gene: NA
J gene: TRBJ1-1
CDR3 length: 11
clone size: few
CDR3 protein: CASSWSGQAFF
CDR3 DNA: TGTGCCAGCAGTTGGAGTGGGCAAGCTTTCTTT

V gene: TRBV7-9
D gene: NA
J gene: TRBJ1-5
CDR3 length: 14
clone size: NA
CDR3 protein: CASSFRQSNQPQHF
CDR3 DNA: TGTGCCAGCAGCTTTAGGCAGAGCAATCAGCCCCAGCATTTT

V gene: TRBV28
D gene: NA
J gene: TRBJ1-2
CDR3 length: 14
clone size: NA
CDR3 protein: CASSPGRLVYGYTF
CDR3 DNA: TGTGCCAGCAGTCCGGGGAGGTTGGTATATGGCTACACCTTC

V gene: TRBV5-6
D gene: NA
J gene: TRBJ2-7
CDR3 length: 13
clone size: NA
CDR3 protein: CASSRRGAYLGYF
CDR3 DNA: TGTGCCAGCAGCCGTCGAGGGGCATATTTAGGGTACTTC

V gene: TRBV27
D gene: NA
J gene: TRBJ1-3
CDR3 length: 13
clone size: NA
CDR3 protein: CASKFVSGNTIYF
CDR3 DNA: TGTGCCAGCAAGTTCGTCTCTGGAAACACCATATATTTT

V gene: TRBV30
D gene: TRBD1
J gene: TRBJ2-3
CDR3 length: 14
clone size: NA
CDR3 protein: CAWTGTGGIPTQYF
CDR3 DNA: TGTGCCTGGACCGGGACAGGGGGAATCCCAACGCAGTATTTT

V gene: TRBV11-1
D gene: NA
J gene: TRBJ2-7
CDR3 length: 14
clone size: NA
CDR3 protein: CASSLSRSSYEQYF
CDR3 DNA: TGTGCCAGCAGCTTGAGTCGGTCCTCCTACGAGCAGTACTTC

V gene: TRBV6-2/TRBV6-3
D gene: NA
J gene: TRBJ2-7
CDR3 length: 11
clone size: NA
CDR3 protein: CASSFRLGLDF
CDR3 DNA: TGTGCCAGCAGTTTCAGACTGGGGTTGGACTTC

V gene: TRBV6-1
D gene: NA
J gene: TRBJ1-1
CDR3 length: 14
clone size: NA
CDR3 protein: CASSELGMNTEAFF
CDR3 DNA: TGTGCCAGCAGTGAACTGGGGATGAACACTGAAGCTTTCTTT

V gene: TRBV7-7
D gene: TRBD1
J gene: TRBJ2-2
CDR3 length: 16
clone size: NA
CDR3 protein: CASTPGAGGFTGELFF
CDR3 DNA: TGTGCTAGCACCCCAGGGGCAGGGGGTTTCACCGGGGAGCTGTTTTTT

V gene: TRBV9
D gene: NA
J gene: TRBJ1-2
CDR3 length: 15
clone size: NA
CDR3 protein: CASTPREYFQYGYTF
CDR3 DNA: TGTGCCAGCACCCCCCGAGAATATTTCCAGTATGGCTACACCTTC

V gene: TRBV3-1/TRBV3-2
D gene: TRBD1
J gene: TRBJ1-4
CDR3 length: 14
clone size: NA
CDR3 protein: CASSPTGEYEKLFF
CDR3 DNA: TGTGCCAGCAGCCCGACAGGGGAATATGAAAAACTGTTTTTT

V gene: TRBV13
D gene: NA
J gene: TRBJ2-7
CDR3 length: 12
clone size: NA
CDR3 protein: CASRAQTYEQYF
CDR3 DNA: TGTGCCAGCAGAGCCCAAACCTACGAGCAGTACTTC

V gene: TRBV7-2
D gene: TRBD1
J gene: TRBJ1-2
CDR3 length: 15
clone size: NA
CDR3 protein: CASSLGVGGASGYTF
CDR3 DNA: TGTGCCAGCAGCTTAGGGGTAGGGGGCGCTTCTGGCTACACCTTC

V gene: TRBV6-5
D gene: NA
J gene: TRBJ2-7
CDR3 length: 15
clone size: NA
CDR3 protein: CASSYSRGTLYEQYF
CDR3 DNA: TGTGCCAGCAGTTACTCGAGGGGGACCCTCTACGAGCAGTACTTC

V gene: TRBV5-5
D gene: TRBD2
J gene: TRBJ2-3
CDR3 length: 16
clone size: NA
CDR3 protein: CASSTGTSGRTDTQYF
CDR3 DNA: TGTGCCAGCAGCACTGGGACTAGCGGACGCACAGATACGCAGTATTTT

V gene: TRBV10-3
D gene: TRBD1
J gene: TRBJ1-2
CDR3 length: 16
clone size: NA
CDR3 protein: CAISTTVDRGNYGYTF
CDR3 DNA: TGTGCCATCAGTACCACCGTAGACAGGGGGAACTATGGCTACACCTTC

V gene: TRBV5-1
D gene: NA
J gene: TRBJ1-1
CDR3 length: 13
clone size: NA
CDR3 protein: CASSLGRNTEAFF
CDR3 DNA: TGCGCCAGCAGCTTGGGGAGGAACACTGAAGCTTTCTTT

V gene: TRBV9
D gene: NA
J gene: TRBJ1-1
CDR3 length: 16
clone size: NA
CDR3 protein: CASSVEGLLMNTEAFF
CDR3 DNA: TGTGCCAGCAGCGTAGAAGGCCTGTTAATGAACACTGAAGCTTTCTTT

V gene: TRBV13
D gene: TRBD1
J gene: TRBJ1-3
CDR3 length: 14
clone size: once
CDR3 protein: CASSWTGGGNTIYF
CDR3 DNA: TGTGCCAGCAGCTGGACAGGGGGTGGAAACACCATATATTTT

V gene: TRBV19
D gene: NA
J gene: TRBJ1-5
CDR3 length: 14
clone size: NA
CDR3 protein: CASSTGADGQPQHF
CDR3 DNA: TGTGCCAGTAGTACCGGGGCCGACGGGCAGCCCCAGCATTTT

V gene: TRBV10-2
D gene: TRBD1
J gene: TRBJ1-2
CDR3 length: 14
clone size: few
CDR3 protein: CASSESRQGLGYTF
CDR3 DNA: TGCGCCAGCAGTGAGTCGAGACAGGGATTAGGCTACACCTTC

V gene: TRBV2
D gene: NA
J gene: TRBJ1-5
CDR3 length: 13
clone size: few
CDR3 protein: CASKGTSNQPQHF
CDR3 DNA: TGTGCCAGCAAGGGCACGAGCAATCAGCCCCAGCATTTT

V gene: TRBV5-1
D gene: TRBD1
J gene: TRBJ1-1
CDR3 length: 16
clone size: once
CDR3 protein: CASSSGQGAGRTEAFF
CDR3 DNA: TGCGCCAGCAGCTCGGGACAGGGGGCAGGACGCACTGAAGCTTTCTTT

V gene: TRBV29-1
D gene: TRBD1
J gene: TRBJ2-4
CDR3 length: 15
clone size: NA
CDR3 protein: CSVIKQGASKNIQYF
CDR3 DNA: TGCAGCGTCATAAAACAGGGGGCGTCCAAAAACATTCAGTACTTC

V gene: TRBV5-1
D gene: NA
J gene: TRBJ1-4
CDR3 length: 18
clone size: NA
CDR3 protein: CASSLGPGGRATNEKLFF
CDR3 DNA: TGCGCCAGCAGCTTGGGTCCCGGGGGACGAGCAACTAATGAAAAACTGTTTTTT

V gene: TRBV7-2
D gene: TRBD2
J gene: TRBJ2-5
CDR3 length: 14
clone size: NA
CDR3 protein: CASSAGTSGETQYF
CDR3 DNA: TGTGCCAGCAGCGCCGGGACTAGCGGGGAGACCCAGTACTTC

V gene: TRBV7-3
D gene: TRBD1
J gene: TRBJ2-1
CDR3 length: 17
clone size: NA
CDR3 protein: CASRKGRRGTDYNEQFF
CDR3 DNA: TGTGCCAGCAGGAAAGGCAGGCGTGGGACAGACTACAATGAGCAGTTCTTC

V gene: TRBV4-3
D gene: NA
J gene: TRBJ2-5
CDR3 length: 18
clone size: NA
CDR3 protein: CASSQEVWGRGDQETQYF
CDR3 DNA: TGCGCCAGCAGCCAAGAAGTCTGGGGCAGGGGTGACCAAGAGACCCAGTACTTC

V gene: TRBV6-6
D gene: TRBD1
J gene: TRBJ1-3
CDR3 length: 19
clone size: NA
CDR3 protein: CASSPAGGSRTLNGNTIYF
CDR3 DNA: TGTGCCAGCAGTCCCGCAGGGGGCTCTAGAACTTTGAACGGAAACACCATATATTTT

V gene: TRBV30
D gene: NA
J gene: TRBJ1-4
CDR3 length: 15
clone size: NA
CDR3 protein: CAWSGGQKVGEKLFF
CDR3 DNA: TGTGCCTGGAGTGGGGGGCAGAAGGTCGGTGAAAAACTGTTTTTT

V gene: TRBV3-1/TRBV3-2
D gene: NA
J gene: TRBJ2-3
CDR3 length: 14
clone size: NA
CDR3 protein: CASSHGAKPSTQYF
CDR3 DNA: TGTGCCAGCAGCCATGGCGCGAAACCCAGTACGCAGTATTTT

V gene: TRBV7-8
D gene: NA
J gene: TRBJ2-3
CDR3 length: 16
clone size: once
CDR3 protein: CASSSRVGGGSDTQYF
CDR3 DNA: TGTGCCAGCAGCTCTAGGGTGGGAGGGGGGTCAGATACGCAGTATTTT

V gene: TRBV5-1
D gene: NA
J gene: TRBJ2-5
CDR3 length: 15
clone size: NA
CDR3 protein: CASSSFGGYQETQYF
CDR3 DNA: TGCGCCAGCTCCTCGTTTGGGGGGTACCAAGAGACCCAGTACTTC

V gene: TRBV28
D gene: NA
J gene: TRBJ1-3
CDR3 length: 13
clone size: NA
CDR3 protein: CASSTVSGNTIYF
CDR3 DNA: TGTGCCAGCAGTACGGTCTCTGGAAACACCATATATTTT

V gene: TRBV7-3
D gene: TRBD2
J gene: TRBJ2-3
CDR3 length: 15
clone size: NA
CDR3 protein: CASSFLAGDADTQYF
CDR3 DNA: TGTGCCAGCAGCTTCCTAGCGGGAGATGCAGATACGCAGTATTTT

V gene: TRBV9
D gene: NA
J gene: TRBJ1-2
CDR3 length: 16
clone size: NA
CDR3 protein: CASSVEPQGLNYGYTF
CDR3 DNA: TGTGCCAGCAGCGTAGAGCCACAGGGCCTAAACTATGGCTACACCTTC

V gene: TRBV18
D gene: NA
J gene: TRBJ1-1
CDR3 length: 17
clone size: NA
CDR3 protein: CASSPRAGVMENTEAFF
CDR3 DNA: TGTGCCAGCTCACCACGGGCAGGGGTAATGGAGAACACTGAAGCTTTCTTT

V gene: TRBV6-4
D gene: TRBD2
J gene: TRBJ2-3
CDR3 length: 16
clone size: NA
CDR3 protein: CASSSSAGGVTDTQYF
CDR3 DNA: TGTGCCAGCAGTTCCTCAGCGGGAGGGGTAACAGATACGCAGTATTTT

V gene: TRBV9
D gene: NA
J gene: TRBJ1-4
CDR3 length: 13
clone size: NA
CDR3 protein: CASSVGPNEKLFF
CDR3 DNA: TGTGCCAGCAGCGTAGGACCTAATGAAAAACTGTTTTTT

V gene: TRBV7-8
D gene: TRBD1
J gene: TRBJ1-1
CDR3 length: 13
clone size: NA
CDR3 protein: CASSPDRATEAFF
CDR3 DNA: TGTGCCAGCAGCCCCGACAGGGCCACTGAAGCTTTCTTT

V gene: TRBV7-9
D gene: TRBD1
J gene: TRBJ1-1
CDR3 length: 14
clone size: NA
CDR3 protein: CASSLIQGAPRAFF
CDR3 DNA: TGTGCCAGCAGCTTGATACAGGGGGCGCCCCGGGCTTTCTTT

V gene: TRBV14
D gene: NA
J gene: TRBJ2-1
CDR3 length: 15
clone size: once
CDR3 protein: CASSYRLVFPNEQFF
CDR3 DNA: TGTGCCAGCAGCTACCGACTAGTCTTCCCCAATGAGCAGTTCTTC

V gene: TRBV24-1
D gene: TRBD2
J gene: TRBJ2-5
CDR3 length: 19
clone size: NA
CDR3 protein: CATSDLQLAGDPDQETQYF
CDR3 DNA: TGTGCCACCAGTGATTTGCAATTAGCGGGAGACCCCGACCAAGAGACCCAGTACTTC

V gene: TRBV12-3/TRBV12-4
D gene: NA
J gene: TRBJ2-7
CDR3 length: 13
clone size: once
CDR3 protein: CASSSGQFYEQYF
CDR3 DNA: TGTGCCAGCAGCTCCGGACAGTTTTACGAGCAGTACTTC

V gene: TRBV18
D gene: NA
J gene: TRBJ2-7
CDR3 length: 14
clone size: NA
CDR3 protein: CASSKGELSEEQYF
CDR3 DNA: TGTGCCAGCTCAAAAGGGGAACTATCTGAAGAGCAGTACTTC

V gene: TRBV19
D gene: NA
J gene: TRBJ1-1
CDR3 length: 13
clone size: NA
CDR3 protein: CASIRGGGGEAFF
CDR3 DNA: TGTGCCAGTATAAGAGGGGGAGGGGGTGAAGCTTTCTTT